The clone carrying this TCR beta chain has just one count. Its antigen is undetermined. TCR sequencing used cDNA made by reverse transcription of extracted RNA. Clones were read by immunoSEQ multiplex PCR, and TCRdb kept only the in-frame ones, dropping some. The data hold around 190,000 clones, with more than 50% observed a single time. This specimen belongs to a study of CD8+ T cells in alopecia areata. Study-level points and caveats: Clonality exceeded that of normal scalp in lesional scalp, most notably in alopecia totalis/universalis. Researchers reported that TCR sharing among patients proved less clear than in mice, possibly HLA-linked.

The researchers isolated CD4+ and CD8+ T cells from PBMCs by sorting. The V end lost 1 base, the J end lost 5 bases, and 3 bases lay between the germline ends. The germline V gene has CDR1 SQVTM and CDR2 ANQGSEA. The CDR3 has 11 residues. This rearrangement joins TRBV29-1 to TRBJ1-3; no clear D gene. The source of this sequence is a human donor in good health. The specimen sequenced was CD8+ T cells sorted from blood. The CDR3 sequence: CSVEVRNTIYF. The CDR3 bases are TGCAGCGTTGAAGTCCGAAACACCATATATTTT. The complete variable domain, with remaining parts taken from reference TRBV29-1 and TRBJ1-3, reads SAVISQKPSRDICQRGTSLTIQCQVDSQVTMMFWYRQQPGQSLTLIATANQGSEATYESGFVIDKFPISRPNLTFSTLTVSNMSPEDSSIYLCSVEVRNTIYFGEGSWLTVV.